This T cell receptor (beta chain) comes out of a study of shared clonotypes between healthy human individuals. Study observations and caveats: For sorted subsets, rarefaction showed incomplete sequencing despite large depth. The study generally estimated greater richness for naive than memory subsets.

About this clone itself: The antigen is not known.

Donors, without exception, were Caucasian adults residing in Nashville, Tennessee. Here immunoSEQ multiplex PCR was the method, and the copy in TCRdb shows in-frame clones only, minus some. The sample consists of some 2,500,000 clones, 85% to 95% of them appearing once. Per germline, CDR1 MDHEN and CDR2 SYDVKM. Unmatched junction bases numbered 15, after V lost 2 bases and J lost 7 bases. CDR3 length: 18 amino acids. The J gene is TRBJ2-1, the V gene TRBV28, with 9 nucleotides matching TRBD2. The sequence was collected from a man aged 18 to 30 in good health. Some clones in this sample may be carry-over from other donors' samples. Material for sequencing was naive CD4+ T cells from PBMCs. This sample's subset: CD45RA+ positively selected. For the CDR3, the DNA is TGTGCCAGCAGTTTAAGAGCGGGAGGCCGAATGAGGTGGAATGAGCAGTTCTTC. Protein sequence: CASSLRAGGRMRWNEQFF.